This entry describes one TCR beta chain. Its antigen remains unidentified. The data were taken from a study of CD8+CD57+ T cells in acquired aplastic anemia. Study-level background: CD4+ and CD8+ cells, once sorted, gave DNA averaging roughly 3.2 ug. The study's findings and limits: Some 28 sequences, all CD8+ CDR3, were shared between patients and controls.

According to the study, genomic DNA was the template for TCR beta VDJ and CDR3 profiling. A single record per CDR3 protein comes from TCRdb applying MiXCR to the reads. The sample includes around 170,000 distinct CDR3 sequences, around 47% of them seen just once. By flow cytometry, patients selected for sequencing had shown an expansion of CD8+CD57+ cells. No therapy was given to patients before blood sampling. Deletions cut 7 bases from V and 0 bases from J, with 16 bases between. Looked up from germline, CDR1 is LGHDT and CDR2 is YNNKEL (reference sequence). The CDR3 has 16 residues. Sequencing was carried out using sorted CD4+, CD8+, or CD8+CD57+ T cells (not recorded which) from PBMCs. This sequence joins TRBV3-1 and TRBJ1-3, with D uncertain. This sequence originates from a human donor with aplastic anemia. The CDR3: CASTPLGWGSGNTIYF. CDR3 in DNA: TGTGCCAGCACCCCCCTAGGGTGGGGCTCTGGAAACACCATATATTTT.